The entry below describes one TCR beta chain. The antigen is undetermined. The data were produced by immunoSEQ multiplex PCR, yet TCRdb's version contains in-frame clones alone and is incomplete. The top ten hold about 5% of the sample, which has about 71,000 clones, around 80% seen once. The data derive from a study of OX40 agonist ivuxolimab in advanced cancers. Overall study context: A male proportion of 82.7% was recorded, with mean age approximately 57 years and range about 20 to 85. Whole-study results and caveats: The specificity for antigen of the expanded peripheral T cells was not determined.

In germline, CDR1 is GTSNPN, CDR2 SVGIG (reference sequence). The junction had 11 bases not matched to a gene; V was cut back by 5 bases and J by 1 base. This CDR3 comprises 16 residues. The rearrangement joins TRBV30 to TRBJ2-4; TRBD1 matches at 7 bases. The sequence was collected from an adult with an advanced solid tumor such as melanoma, head and neck, liver or kidney cancer. The sequencing used CD4+ or CD8+ T cells sorted from blood, collected in a trial of the OX40 agonist ivuxolimab. The CDR3, as DNA: TGTGCCTGGGAGAGATGGACGGACAGGGCCAAAAACATTCAGTACTTC. Translating gives CAWERWTDRAKNIQYF.